One and the same sample provided the 15 T cell receptor beta chains below, sequenced in a study of blood T cell repertoires in COVID-19. Data came from immunoSEQ multiplex PCR; TCRdb stores just in-frame clones and leaves some out. The table records 88,000 or so clones, around 83% of them present only once. Sequenced sample: peripheral blood. Source of these receptors: a human donor in a cohort sampled during active COVID-19.

CDR3: CASSFPGSYEQYF. The CDR3 DNA is TGTGCCAGCAGCTTCCCCGGGTCCTACGAGCAGTACTTC. The chain uses TRBV7-9 and TRBJ2-7; D gene uncertain. CDR3 size: 13 residues. With 3 bases removed from V and 1 base from J, the gap between germline ends came to 7 bases. Germline loops: CDR1 SEHNR, CDR2 FQNEAQ (reference sequence).

The rearrangement joins TRBV19 to TRBJ2-7, with 10 bases lining up with TRBD2. With V trimmed by 5 bases and J by 2 bases, 6 bases remained unmatched. Germline values: CDR1 LNHDA, CDR2 SQIVND (reference sequence). The CDR3 runs 15 residues. CDR3 nucleotide sequence: TGTGCCAGTAGTGCCGGGGGACTAGCGCCCTACGAGCAGTACTTC. Translating gives CASSAGGLAPYEQYF.

This chain uses TRBV27 with TRBJ1-1; possible D gene TRBD1, 5 bases. With 5 bases removed from V and 5 bases from J, the gap between germline ends came to 15 bases. Per germline, CDR1 MNHEY and CDR2 SMNVEV (reference sequence). The CDR3 contains 14 residues. CDR3 nucleotides: TGTGCCAGCAGTGCGCCGGGACTCAGGACTGAAGCTTTCTTT. This translates into CASSAPGLRTEAFF.

This chain connects TRBV3-1 (or the pseudogene TRBV3-2) to TRBJ1-5; 7 bases match TRBD1. V was clipped by 1 base and J by 7 bases; unmatched bases: 4. The CDR3 is 14 residues long. Germline V lookup: CDR1 LGHDT, CDR2 YNNKEL (reference sequence). CDR3 sequence: CASSQGQGVQPQHF. In DNA form, the CDR3 reads TGTGCCAGCAGCCAAGGACAGGGCGTGCAGCCCCAGCATTTT.

CDR3 loop: CASTSGGAGGETQYF. Here the CDR3 DNA reads TGTGCCAGCACCTCCGGGGGGGCAGGGGGAGAGACCCAGTACTTC. The rearrangement links TRBV7-2 to TRBJ2-5; perhaps TRBD2 as D (8 bases). V dropped 7 bases and J dropped 4 bases, with 19 bases sitting between them. The CDR3 consists of 15 residues. Germline assignment: CDR1 SGHTA and CDR2 FQGNSA. Full variable domain (missing parts from reference TRBV7-2 and TRBJ2-5): GAGVSQSPSNKVTEKGKDVELRCDPISGHTALYWYRQSLGQGLEFLIYFQGNSAPDKSGLPSDRFSAERTGGSVSTLTIQRTQQEDSAVYLCASTSGGAGGETQYFGPGTRLLVL.

The genes are TRBV6-4 and TRBJ2-7, with D tentatively TRBD1 (5 bases). Germline V lookup: CDR1 MRHNA, CDR2 SNTAGT. CDR3 length: 14 residues. V lost 4 bases to trimming and J lost 0 bases, with 10 bases between them. In DNA form, the CDR3 reads TGTGCCAGCAGTGCCCGACAGAGCTCCTACGAGCAGTACTTC. It codes for CASSARQSSYEQYF.

The chain has TRBV5-4 and TRBJ2-1; the match to TRBD1 covers 10 bases. This CDR3 region has 14 residues. Trimming took 5 bases from V and 7 from J; bases not matched to a gene: 6. From germline, CDR1 is SGHNT and CDR2 YYREEE (reference sequence). DNA for the CDR3: TGTGCCAGCAGTCCACGACAGGGGGCAAATGAGCAGTTCTTC. It encodes CASSPRQGANEQFF.

The V call is TRBV5-6, the J call TRBJ2-4, with D perhaps matching TRBD2 (6 bases). The V and J ends lost 1 base and 7 bases respectively, with 12 bases between them. Germline V CDR1 and CDR2: SGHDT, YYEEEE. CDR3 length equals 14 residues. The CDR3 DNA reads TGTGCCAGCAGCTTGCGGGGGTTCGGGAACATTCAGTACTTC. Translated: CASSLRGFGNIQYF.

The rearrangement links TRBV28 to TRBJ2-3; D is uncertain. V was trimmed by 1 base and J by 4 bases, leaving 15 bases between them. The CDR3 runs to 16 residues. Germline CDR1 MDHEN, CDR2 SYDVKM. CDR3 loop: CASSLYGALGSDTQYF. In nucleotides, the CDR3 is TGTGCCAGCAGTTTATACGGAGCCCTTGGGTCAGATACGCAGTATTTT.

This chain joins TRBV3-1 (or the pseudogene TRBV3-2) and TRBJ2-1; TRBD2 agrees at 14 bases. CDR1 and CDR2 from the germline V gene are LGHDT and YNNKEL (reference sequence). The junction had 8 bases not matched to a gene; V was cut back by 4 bases and J by 0 bases. The CDR3 contains 19 residues. CDR3 sequence reads: CASSPGGLAGVPSYNEQFF. CDR3 nucleotide sequence: TGTGCCAGCAGCCCGGGGGGACTAGCGGGGGTGCCCTCCTACAATGAGCAGTTCTTC.

The rearrangement joins TRBV5-1 to TRBJ2-1, with 7 bases matching TRBD2. CDR3 length: 16 residues. CDR1 is SGHRS, CDR2 YFSETQ, per germline. The junction had 3 bases not matched to a gene; V was cut back by 0 bases and J by 0 bases. The CDR3 region has the DNA TGCGCCAGCAGCTTGGATGGCGGGGGCTCCTACAATGAGCAGTTCTTC. As protein: CASSLDGGGSYNEQFF.

This chain joins TRBV19 and TRBJ2-5; 7 positions agree with TRBD2. This CDR3 has 16 amino acids. Germline trimming cut 5 bases from V and 1 base from J; bases unmatched to any gene: 10. Germline-derived CDR1 and CDR2 are LNHDA and SQIVND (reference sequence). This chain's CDR3 is CASSPWDGGIQETQYF. The CDR3 DNA reads as TGTGCCAGTAGTCCCTGGGACGGGGGGATCCAAGAGACCCAGTACTTC.

In this sample, this clone turned up a few times. The chain has TRBV19 and TRBJ2-2; 10 nucleotides agree with TRBD1. CDR1 is LNHDA, CDR2 SQIVND, per germline (reference sequence). Trimming cost V 5 bases and J 6 bases; bases outside gene matches: 9. There are 16 residues in the CDR3. The CDR3 loop is CASSAGQGRIAGELFF. The CDR3 nucleotides read TGTGCCAGTAGTGCGGGACAGGGGCGAATTGCCGGGGAGCTGTTTTTT. Complete variable domain (other parts from reference TRBV19 and TRBJ2-2): DGGITQSPKYLFRKEGQNVTLSCEQNLNHDAMYWYRQDPGQGLRLIYYSQIVNDFQKGDIAEGYSVSREKKESFPLTVTSAQKNPTAFYLCASSAGQGRIAGELFFGEGSRLTVL.

There are a few counts of this clone. This chain joins TRBV5-4 and TRBJ2-7; weak D call: TRBD1 (6 bases). Germline loops: CDR1 SGHNT, CDR2 YYREEE (reference sequence). V lost 1 base and J 6 bases, leaving 8 bases between the germline ends. The CDR3 sequence is 12 residues long. The CDR3 coding sequence is TGTGCCAGCAGCTTGACAGGGATCGAGCAGTACTTC. This sequence encodes CASSLTGIEQYF.

The chain couples TRBV7-6 to TRBJ2-3; TRBD1 matches at 7 bases. CDR1 and CDR2 from the germline V gene are SGHVS and FNYEAQ. The CDR3 spans 15 residues. V lost 1 base and J lost 6; bases outside the gene matches: 7. The CDR3: CASSLVGDSSDTQYF. The CDR3, as DNA: TGTGCCAGCAGCTTAGTAGGGGACAGTTCGGATACGCAGTATTTT.